The 13 T cell receptor beta chains listed next were all sequenced from one sample in a study of T cells after posttransplantation cyclophosphamide. Some clones are missing from TCRdb's copy, which holds only in-frame ones; the method was immunoSEQ multiplex PCR. This repertoire shows thousands of clones, about 69% found once; its top ten account for roughly 56%. Controls had myeloablative marrow grafts with methotrexate and calcineurin inhibitor, sampled at 1 year. The specimen comprised PBMCs, sampled after allogeneic stem cell transplant with calcineurin inhibitor and methotrexate. These receptors all come from a female patient aged 45 to 65 who received an allogeneic stem cell transplant from an unrelated donor, was CMV-positive, and had acute and chronic GVHD. Certain T cells may be donor cells from the graft.

The chain combines TRBV9 with TRBJ1-1, with D unclear. The CDR3 has 13 amino acids. Germline V lookup: CDR1 SGDLS, CDR2 YYNGEE. The V and J ends lost 4 bases and 3 bases respectively, with 10 bases between them. The CDR3 DNA reads as TGTGCCAGCAGCCCCCGGGTTGACACTGAAGCTTTCTTT. Encoded protein: CASSPRVDTEAFF.

This rearrangement joins TRBV10-3 to TRBJ2-7, with TRBD1 matching over 10 bases. Per germline, CDR1 ENHRY and CDR2 SYGVKD. The CDR3 totals 12 residues. Unmatched junction bases numbered 5, after V lost 10 bases and J lost 5 bases. The CDR3 sequence is CATGQGGDEQYF. CDR3 in DNA: TGTGCCACCGGACAGGGGGGCGACGAGCAGTACTTC.

The rearrangement links TRBV5-1 to TRBJ2-7, with 11 bases lining up with TRBD2. This CDR3 has 14 residues. The germline CDR1 and CDR2 sequences are SGHRS and YFSETQ. Trimming at V came to 7 bases and at J to 5 bases, leaving 8 bases not matched to a gene. CDR3 DNA sequence: TGCGCCAGCCGACTCCCGGGACTAGCGGACGAGCAGTACTTC. It is translated as CASRLPGLADEQYF.

The V call is TRBV7-9, the J call TRBJ1-2; 7 bases line up with TRBD1. The CDR3 covers 15 residues. J gave up 8 bases and V 5 bases, and 14 bases lay outside the gene matches. Germline V gene sequence: CDR1 SEHNR, CDR2 FQNEAQ (reference sequence). CDR3 amino acids: CASSTGVGLDSGYTF. The CDR3 DNA follows: TGTGCCAGCAGCACAGGGGTTGGTTTGGATTCGGGCTACACCTTC.

The V and J genes are TRBV5-1 and TRBJ2-5; 9 nucleotides line up with TRBD1. The V gene's germline CDR1 is SGHRS and CDR2 YFSETQ. The CDR3 sequence is 14 residues long. J lost 5 bases, V lost 4 bases, and 6 bases had no gene match. The CDR3 is CASSPQGAGETQYF. The CDR3 DNA reads as TGCGCCAGCAGCCCACAGGGGGCCGGGGAGACCCAGTACTTC. The complete variable domain, with remaining parts taken from reference TRBV5-1 and TRBJ2-5, reads KAGVTQTPRYLIKTRGQQVTLSCSPISGHRSVSWYQQTPGQGLQFLFEYFSETQRNKGNFPGRFSGRQFSNSRSEMNVSTLELGDSALYLCASSPQGAGETQYFGPGTRLLVL.

CDR3 coding DNA: TGTGCCAGCAGTACCGGCCTGGGGGGCGAGCAGTACTTC. Translation: CASSTGLGGEQYF. The chain carries TRBV27 and TRBJ2-7; D perhaps matches TRBD2 (6 bases). CDR3 length: 13 amino acids. In germline, CDR1 is MNHEY, CDR2 SMNVEV (reference sequence). V was shortened by 5 bases and J by 6 bases, with 14 bases between the two germline ends.

The chain recombines TRBV15 with TRBJ2-7, with D perhaps TRBD2 (5 bases). V was shortened by 1 base and J by 5 bases, with 24 bases between the two germline ends. The CDR3 length is 18 residues. In germline, CDR1 is LNHNV, CDR2 YYDKDF (reference sequence). CDR3 nucleotides: TGTGCCACCAGCAGAGCCTCGGTGTGGCGGGTTAAGAGGGACGAGCAGTACTTC. Its protein is CATSRASVWRVKRDEQYF.

The rearrangement joins TRBV9 to TRBJ1-6, with TRBD1 matching over 8 bases. J was trimmed by 6 bases and V by 4 bases; bases with no gene match: 6. The CDR3 length is 15 residues. Per the germline V gene, CDR1 is SGDLS and CDR2 is YYNGEE. CDR3 DNA sequence: TGTGCCAGCAGCTTAACCGGGACAGGTAATTCACCCCTCCACTTT. It specifies CASSLTGTGNSPLHF. Full variable domain (outside the CDR3, taken from reference TRBV9 and TRBJ1-6): DSGVTQTPKHLITATGQRVTLRCSPRSGDLSVYWYQQSLDQGLQFLIQYYNGEERAKGNILERFSAQQFPDLHSELNLSSLELGDSALYFCASSLTGTGNSPLHFGNGTRLTVT.

The V and J genes are TRBV28 and TRBJ2-5; 12 bases fit TRBD1. The germline CDR1 and CDR2 sequences are MDHEN and SYDVKM. J gave up 6 bases and V 6 bases, and 8 bases lay outside the gene matches. The CDR3 is 15 residues long. The CDR3 region is CASSHRDRGQKTQYF. The CDR3, as DNA: TGTGCCAGCAGCCACCGGGACAGGGGGCAGAAGACCCAGTACTTC.

There are a few counts of this clone. The chain has TRBV27 and TRBJ1-2; the match to TRBD1 covers 9 bases. This CDR3 comprises 15 residues. V trimming: 0 bases; J trimming: 5 bases; junction bases outside the gene matches: 4. CDR1 MNHEY and CDR2 SMNVEV come from the germline V gene (reference sequence). The CDR3 reads CASSLSMGQGYGYTF. The CDR3 nucleotides are TGTGCCAGCAGTTTATCGATGGGACAGGGTTATGGCTACACCTTC.

This clone was seen a single time. The chain joins TRBV6-1 to TRBJ2-3; 10 bases line up with TRBD2. CDR3 length: 14 residues. The germline CDR1 and CDR2 sequences are MNHNS and SASEGT. J was trimmed by 6 bases and V by 4 bases; bases with no gene match: 4. The CDR3 loop is CASSVAGGPDTQYF. Here the CDR3 DNA reads TGTGCCAGCAGTGTAGCGGGAGGACCCGATACGCAGTATTTT.

The chain is built from TRBV7-2 and TRBJ2-3; TRBD2 aligns across 7 bases. V was clipped by 1 base and J by 2 bases; unmatched bases: 9. CDR1 is SGHTA and CDR2 is FQGNSA in the germline V gene. This CDR3 contains 17 residues. The CDR3 bases are TGTGCCAGCAGCTTAGGGCCAGCGGGACTCACCACAGATACGCAGTATTTT. Amino acid sequence: CASSLGPAGLTTDTQYF.

The genes are TRBV5-1 and TRBJ2-2; a possible D gene is TRBD1 (6 bases). This CDR3 region has 15 residues. Trimming cost V 4 bases and J 0 bases, with 10 bases left between them. Per germline, CDR1 SGHRS and CDR2 YFSETQ. Written as DNA, the CDR3 is TGCGCCAGCAGCCCAGGACAGACGAACACCGGGGAGCTGTTTTTT. This translates into CASSPGQTNTGELFF.